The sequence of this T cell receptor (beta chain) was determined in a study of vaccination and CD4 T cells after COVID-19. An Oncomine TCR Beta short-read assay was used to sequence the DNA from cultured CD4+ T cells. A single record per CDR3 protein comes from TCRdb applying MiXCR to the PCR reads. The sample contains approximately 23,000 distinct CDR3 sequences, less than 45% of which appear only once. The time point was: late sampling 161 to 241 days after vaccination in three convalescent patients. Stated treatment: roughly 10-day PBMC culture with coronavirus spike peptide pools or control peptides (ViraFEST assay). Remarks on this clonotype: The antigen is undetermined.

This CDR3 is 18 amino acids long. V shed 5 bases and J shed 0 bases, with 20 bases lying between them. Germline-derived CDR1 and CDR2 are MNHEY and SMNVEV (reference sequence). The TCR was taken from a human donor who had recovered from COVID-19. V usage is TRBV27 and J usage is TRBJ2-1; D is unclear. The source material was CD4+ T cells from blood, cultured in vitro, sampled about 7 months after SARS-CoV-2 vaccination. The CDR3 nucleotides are TGTGCCAGCAGTCCCCCGGTGGGTTCGCGGACCTCCTACAATGAGCAGTTCTTC. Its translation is CASSPPVGSRTSYNEQFF.